This T cell receptor (beta chain) was profiled in a study of beta chain features in type 1 diabetes. The CDR3 runs to 14 residues. Trimming took 5 bases from V and 6 from J, leaving 13 bases between them. CDR1 is SGHNT, CDR2 YENEEA, per germline. A few counts support this clone. The target antigen is unknown. General study results and limits: TCRB CDR3s from Type 1 diabetes patients were moderately but significantly shorter in all four CD4+ subsets.

The entirety of the isolated RNA underwent reverse transcription, so expressed TCRB transcripts were sequenced. Only in-frame clones appear in the TCRdb table, and some are missing; sequencing was by immunoSEQ multiplex PCR. Of about 650,000 clones listed, 12% are singletons. This rearrangement joins TRBV11-3 to TRBJ2-2; D call uncertain. The sequencing sample was made of naive CD4+ T cells from blood. This TCR derives from a man aged 25-45 years with type 1 diabetes. The DNA for the CDR3 is TGTGCCAGCAGCCCCGCTATAAGCGCCGGGGAGCTGTTTTTT. Its translation: CASSPAISAGELFF.